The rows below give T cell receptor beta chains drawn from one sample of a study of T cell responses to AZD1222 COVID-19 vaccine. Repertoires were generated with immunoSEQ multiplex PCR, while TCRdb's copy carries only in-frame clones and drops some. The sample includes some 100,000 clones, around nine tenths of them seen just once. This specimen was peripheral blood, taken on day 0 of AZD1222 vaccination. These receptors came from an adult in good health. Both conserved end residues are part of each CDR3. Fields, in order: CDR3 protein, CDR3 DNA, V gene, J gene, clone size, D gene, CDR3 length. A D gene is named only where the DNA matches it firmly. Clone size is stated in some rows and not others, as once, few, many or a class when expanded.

CSAGGVGTEAFF	TGCAGCGCCGGGGGGGTTGGCACTGAAGCTTTCTTT	TRBV29-1	TRBJ1-1	.	.	12
CASSLGMTGNTIYF	TGTGCCAGCAGCTTGGGAATGACTGGAAACACCATATATTTT	TRBV11-2	TRBJ1-3	.	.	14
CASSFGANQPQHF	TGTGCCAGCAGTTTTGGTGCAAATCAGCCCCAGCATTTT	TRBV12-3/TRBV12-4	TRBJ1-5	.	.	13
CASSFDRSNTEAFF	TGTGCCAGCAGCTTCGACAGGTCCAACACTGAAGCTTTCTTT	TRBV7-9	TRBJ1-1	.	.	14
CASSLGRETQYF	TGTGCCAGCAGCTTAGGCCGGGAGACCCAGTACTTC	TRBV7-2	TRBJ2-5	few	.	12
CASSGLGKTYEQYF	TGTGCCAGCAGCGGCCTGGGGAAAACCTACGAGCAGTACTTC	TRBV6-2/TRBV6-3	TRBJ2-7	.	.	14
CASSQDGGLGYGYTF	TGCGCCAGCAGCCAAGACGGTGGACTAGGCTATGGCTACACCTTC	TRBV4-3	TRBJ1-2	.	.	15
CASSYSITYEQYF	TGTGCCAGCAGTTACTCGATAACCTACGAGCAGTACTTC	TRBV6-2/TRBV6-3	TRBJ2-7	once	.	13
CASSLSRQDEQYF	TGTGCCAGCAGCTTATCCCGACAGGACGAGCAGTACTTC	TRBV7-2	TRBJ2-7	.	.	13
CASSLSAGNTEAFF	TGTGCCAGCAGCTTGAGCGCAGGGAACACTGAAGCTTTCTTT	TRBV7-3	TRBJ1-1	.	.	14
CASSSKNNEQFF	TGTGCCAGCAGCTCCAAGAACAATGAGCAGTTCTTC	TRBV9	TRBJ2-1	.	.	12
CASSLGQGARDYGYTF	TGTGCCAGCAGTCTAGGACAGGGGGCGCGGGACTATGGCTACACCTTC	TRBV27	TRBJ1-2	.	TRBD1	16
CASSYSRAAGNYGYTF	TGTGCCAGCAGTTACTCGAGGGCCGCGGGCAACTATGGCTACACCTTC	TRBV6-5	TRBJ1-2	.	.	16
CATSRGQGDAGELFF	TGTGCCACCAGCAGGGGTCAGGGGGATGCCGGGGAGCTGTTTTTT	TRBV15	TRBJ2-2	once	TRBD1	15
CASSSDRGLGGYTF	TGTGCCAGCAGCTCCGACAGGGGATTAGGTGGCTACACCTTC	TRBV5-8	TRBJ1-2	.	TRBD1	14
CASSQGRQAGYTEAFF	TGCGCCAGCAGCCAAGGTCGGCAGGCGGGGTACACTGAAGCTTTCTTT	TRBV4-1	TRBJ1-1	few	.	16
CASSSPGQGDHGYTF	TGTGCCAGCAGCTCGCCGGGACAGGGTGACCATGGCTACACCTTC	TRBV5-4	TRBJ1-2	once	TRBD1	15